The 18 T cell receptor beta chains below all came from one sample that was sequenced in a study of shared clonotypes between healthy human individuals. It was CD45RO-negative cells, positively selected for CCR7, that made up naive CD8 cells, with terminally differentiated effector memory CD45RA+ cells excluded. The method was immunoSEQ multiplex PCR; TCRdb's version includes in-frame clones alone and lacks a portion of them. The repertoire holds over 2 million clones, with around 96% as singletons. The sequenced sample was naive CD8+ T cells sorted from blood. These receptors were taken from a man between 18 and 29 years old in good health.

The V and J genes are TRBV27 and TRBJ1-6; no firm D call. Trimming took 8 bases from V and 8 from J, leaving 10 bases between them. The CDR3 has 12 residues. Germline V lookup: CDR1 MNHEY, CDR2 SMNVEV (reference sequence). CDR3: CASSRTDSPLHF. The DNA for the CDR3 is TGTGCCAGCTCCCGCACGGATTCACCCCTCCACTTT.

On this clone itself: The identical CDR3 is also encoded by other nucleotide sequences in the sample. This chain uses TRBV4-3 with TRBJ2-7; D gene ambiguous. V dropped 0 bases and J dropped 2 bases, with 5 bases sitting between them. The length of the CDR3 is 13 residues. Per germline, CDR1 LGHNA and CDR2 YSLEER. This CDR3 is CASSQDRAYEQYF. In DNA form, the CDR3 reads TGCGCCAGCAGCCAAGACAGAGCCTACGAGCAGTACTTC.

The V and J genes are TRBV6-5 and TRBJ1-1; the D is unclear. The germline V and J ends were trimmed by 0 bases and 5 bases, with 7 bases remaining between them. The germline V gene encodes CDR1 MNHEY and CDR2 SVGAGI. The CDR3 is made up of 13 amino acids. The CDR3 DNA reads TGTGCCAGCAGTTACTCGACAACGACTGAAGCTTTCTTT. Protein sequence: CASSYSTTTEAFF.

This chain links TRBV4-1 with TRBJ2-7; D is perhaps TRBD2 (5 bases). Germline V lookup: CDR1 MGHRA, CDR2 YSYEKL. V lost 0 bases and J lost 6, with 15 bases in between. CDR3 size: 15 residues. Here the CDR3 DNA reads TGCGCCAGCAGCCAAGAAAGGCGGGTTTCGGCCGAGCAGTACTTC. Protein: CASSQERRVSAEQYF.

Here the CDR3 DNA reads TGTGCCAGCAGCGTAGTTGTCCGGGACGGATACTTC. Its translation is CASSVVVRDGYF. The chain recombines TRBV9 with TRBJ2-7, with D perhaps being TRBD1 or TRBD2 (5 bases each). Germline CDR1 SGDLS, CDR2 YYNGEE. The V gene lost 0 bases and the J gene lost 13 bases, with 14 bases spanning the gap. CDR3 length: 12 residues.

This chain connects TRBV11-2 to TRBJ2-7, with D possibly being TRBD2 (6 bases). Germline V CDR1 and CDR2: SGHAT, FQNNGV. The CDR3 is 15 amino acids. The V and J ends lost 2 bases and 5 bases respectively, with 16 bases between them. The CDR3 protein is CASSLFGRERDEQYF. As DNA, the CDR3 is TGTGCCAGCAGCTTATTCGGACGGGAGAGGGACGAGCAGTACTTC.

This rearrangement joins TRBV7-2 to TRBJ1-4, with D uncertain. CDR3 size: 16 residues. V was trimmed by 6 bases and J by 7 bases, leaving 21 bases between them. Germline assignment: CDR1 SGHTA and CDR2 FQGNSA. The CDR3 is CASRDGRSLGGEKLFF. The DNA for the CDR3 is TGTGCCAGCAGGGACGGTCGTAGCCTTGGAGGTGAAAAACTGTTTTTT.

The CDR3 DNA sequence: TGCGCCAGCAGCCCTACTAGCGGGAGAGGAGATGAGCAGTTCTTC. This encodes CASSPTSGRGDEQFF. The chain has TRBV4-1 and TRBJ2-1; 11 bases fit TRBD2. Trimming at V came to 4 bases and at J to 8 bases, leaving 7 bases not matched to a gene. The germline CDR1 and CDR2 sequences are MGHRA and YSYEKL. The CDR3 is made up of 15 amino acids.

This clone was detected a few times. The chain links TRBV29-1 to TRBJ1-2; D is unresolved. The CDR3 totals 11 residues. The germline CDR1 and CDR2 sequences are SQVTM and ANQGSEA. V lost 2 bases, J lost 4 bases, and 5 bases lay in between. Here the CDR3 DNA reads TGCAGCGTTGAACTTGGCTATGGCTACACCTTC. It codes for CSVELGYGYTF.

The rearrangement joins TRBV13 to TRBJ1-1; D is perhaps TRBD1 (5 bases). The CDR3 is made up of 16 amino acids. Per the germline V gene, CDR1 is PRHDT and CDR2 is FYEKMQ (reference sequence). Trimming left V 5 bases short and J 3 bases short, with 19 bases between. The DNA for the CDR3 is TGTGCCAGCAGCGCAGATCCTCAGTGGGGGGACACTGAAGCTTTCTTT. This translates into CASSADPQWGDTEAFF.

This chain connects TRBV10-2 to TRBJ1-1; D is ambiguous. Trimming left V 6 bases short and J 1 base short, with 6 bases between. The V gene's germline CDR1 is WSHSY and CDR2 SAAADI. CDR3 length: 12 residues. The CDR3 region is CASRGGNTEAFF. The CDR3 coding sequence is TGCGCCAGCAGGGGAGGGAACACTGAAGCTTTCTTT.

This chain links TRBV29-1 with TRBJ2-7, with D perhaps TRBD1 (5 bases). The V gene's germline CDR1 is SQVTM and CDR2 ANQGSEA. Trimming left V 5 bases short and J 3 bases short, with 11 bases between. There are 12 residues in the CDR3. The CDR3 protein is CSVQSQDYEQYF. The CDR3 DNA sequence: TGCAGCGTTCAGTCACAGGACTACGAGCAGTACTTC.

The rearrangement links TRBV19 to TRBJ2-5; 12 nucleotides align to TRBD1. The CDR3 runs 15 residues. The V gene end was trimmed by 2 bases and the J gene end by 5 bases; junction bases not matched to a gene: 3. Germline V gene lookup returns CDR1 LNHDA and CDR2 SQIVND (reference sequence). The CDR3: CASSIWDRGHETQYF. The DNA for the CDR3 is TGTGCCAGTAGTATATGGGACAGGGGGCACGAGACCCAGTACTTC.

The V and J genes are TRBV5-1 and TRBJ2-7; tentatively, D is TRBD2 (7 bases). Trimming removed 4 bases at V and 6 bases at J, with 20 bases between. The germline gives CDR1 SGHRS, CDR2 YFSETQ. The CDR3 sequence is 15 residues long. The CDR3 coding sequence is TGCGCCAGCAGCCAATCCGGGGGGCCGGAGGCCGAGCAGTACTTC. Its translation: CASSQSGGPEAEQYF.

This chain joins TRBV4-3 and TRBJ2-1; D gene unclear. Trimming took off 2 bases at V and 9 bases at J, with 14 bases between the two ends. This CDR3 spans 14 amino acids. Per germline, CDR1 LGHNA and CDR2 YSLEER. The CDR3 nucleotides read TGCGCCAGCAGCCAACACAGTGGTGAAACTGAGCAGTTCTTC. Translating it yields CASSQHSGETEQFF.

The gene calls are TRBV7-8 and TRBJ1-3; TRBD1 is a possible D gene (6 bases). The CDR3 length is 15 residues. Deletions cut 2 bases from V and 5 bases from J, with 13 bases between. CDR1 and CDR2 (germline): SGHVS, FQNEAQ. CDR3 amino acids: CASSLPRGLRNTIYF. CDR3 nucleotides: TGTGCCAGCAGCTTACCCAGGGGCTTGAGAAACACCATATATTTT.

Concerning this clone: The sample holds other DNA sequences that translate to the same CDR3. The rearrangement uses TRBV6-6 and TRBJ2-7; 11 bases are shared with TRBD2. V dropped 2 bases and J dropped 4; count of bases not matched to a gene: 4. The CDR3 length is 15 residues. The germline V gene has CDR1 MNHNY and CDR2 SVGAGI (reference sequence). Here the CDR3 DNA reads TGTGCCAGCAGTTACGGTACTAGCGGGGGATACGAGCAGTACTTC. Translated, it gives CASSYGTSGGYEQYF.

V is TRBV7-8 and J is TRBJ2-2; the D gene is possibly TRBD2 (6 bases). Trimming pared 1 base from V and 5 bases from J, leaving 11 bases between. CDR3 size: 15 residues. Looked up from germline, CDR1 is SGHVS and CDR2 is FQNEAQ. CDR3 DNA sequence: TGTGCCAGCAGCTTAGTCGGGAGCGGAACCGGGGAGCTGTTTTTT. This sequence encodes CASSLVGSGTGELFF.